These T cell receptor beta chains were read from a single sample in a study of blood T cell repertoires in COVID-19. Produced via immunoSEQ multiplex PCR; TCRdb's table is partial and in-frame only. The sample includes about 150,000 clones, roughly nine tenths seen only once; the top ten take under 15%. The sequencing sample was made of peripheral blood. Source of these receptors: a man aged 18 to 29 with COVID-19, enrolled during active disease. The CDR3 runs from the conserved cysteine through the conserved F or W. A D gene is named only where the DNA matches it firmly. The size of a clone is reported for some rows only, either as once, few or many, or as a class for expanded clones.

DNA: TGTGCCAGCAGAGACAGTCCTAACTATGGCTACACCTTC; CDR3: CASRDSPNYGYTF; J: TRBJ1-2; D: .; V: TRBV2; size: .; length: 13
DNA: TGTGCCAGCCGGGACAGGTGGGCCACTGAAGCTTTCTTT; CDR3: CASRDRWATEAFF; J: TRBJ1-1; D: TRBD1; V: TRBV28; size: once; length: 13
DNA: TGTGCCAGCTCACGCGCGGACGTCTTGGGGCTTCGAAACACCATATATTTT; CDR3: CASSRADVLGLRNTIYF; J: TRBJ1-3; D: .; V: TRBV18; size: once; length: 17
DNA: TGTGCCAGCAGGAGAGGACAGTATTATGAAGCTTTCTTT; CDR3: CASRRGQYYEAFF; J: TRBJ1-1; D: .; V: TRBV6-5; size: .; length: 13
DNA: TGTGCCAGCAGCTTAAGGCGGACAGGGGAGAACTATGGCTACACCTTC; CDR3: CASSLRRTGENYGYTF; J: TRBJ1-2; D: TRBD1; V: TRBV7-2; size: .; length: 16
DNA: TGTGCCAGCAGCTCCCCGAGGATTCTAACAGATACGCAGTATTTT; CDR3: CASSSPRILTDTQYF; J: TRBJ2-3; D: .; V: TRBV7-9; size: .; length: 15
DNA: TGTGCCAGCAGCCAAGCGACATTACTAGCGGGGGTCGGTCTTGAGCAGTTCTTC; CDR3: CASSQATLLAGVGLEQFF; J: TRBJ2-1; D: TRBD2; V: TRBV3-1/TRBV3-2; size: .; length: 18
DNA: TGTGCCACCAGTGACCCCGGGACAGGGAGCACAGATACGCAGTATTTT; CDR3: CATSDPGTGSTDTQYF; J: TRBJ2-3; D: TRBD1; V: TRBV24-1; size: .; length: 16
DNA: TGTGCCAGCAGCAAATCCGGTTACGAAGGCTACACCTTC; CDR3: CASSKSGYEGYTF; J: TRBJ1-2; D: .; V: TRBV21-1; size: once; length: 13
DNA: TGTGCCAGCAGTCCCTTTTCGGGACAGGGAGTCGACGAGCAGTACTTC; CDR3: CASSPFSGQGVDEQYF; J: TRBJ2-7; D: TRBD1; V: TRBV6-6; size: .; length: 16
DNA: TGTGCCAGTAGCAGGGACAGGGAGGATACGCAGTATTTT; CDR3: CASSRDREDTQYF; J: TRBJ2-3; D: TRBD1; V: TRBV19; size: .; length: 13
DNA: TGTGCCACCAAATGGGACAGGGGTAGGGATGAGCAGTTCTTC; CDR3: CATKWDRGRDEQFF; J: TRBJ2-1; D: TRBD1; V: TRBV15; size: .; length: 14
DNA: TGTGCCAGCAGCCAAAGAATGGCAGTACAGGGGTACCAAGAGACCCAGTACTTC; CDR3: CASSQRMAVQGYQETQYF; J: TRBJ2-5; D: TRBD1; V: TRBV3-1/TRBV3-2; size: .; length: 18
DNA: TGTGCCAGCAGGCGGACTGAGAACTATGGCTACACCTTC; CDR3: CASRRTENYGYTF; J: TRBJ1-2; D: .; V: TRBV28; size: .; length: 13
DNA: TGTGCCAGCAGTTACGGGACAGGGGGAAGCCAGCCCCAGCATTTT; CDR3: CASSYGTGGSQPQHF; J: TRBJ1-5; D: TRBD1; V: TRBV6-6; size: .; length: 15
DNA: TGTGCCACCAGTCCGGGGGGGAACTCCTACAATGAGCAGTTCTTC; CDR3: CATSPGGNSYNEQFF; J: TRBJ2-1; D: TRBD2; V: TRBV15; size: once; length: 15
DNA: TGTGCCAGTAGTATTCGACTAGCGGGAGCCCTCTACGAGCAGTACTTC; CDR3: CASSIRLAGALYEQYF; J: TRBJ2-7; D: TRBD2; V: TRBV19; size: .; length: 16
DNA: TGTGCCAGTTGGGACAGCACCGGGGAGCTGTTTTTT; CDR3: CASWDSTGELFF; J: TRBJ2-2; D: TRBD1; V: TRBV12-3/TRBV12-4; size: .; length: 12
DNA: TGTGCCAGCAACCGAGAGAGTAGCGACTCCTACAATGAGCAGTTCTTC; CDR3: CASNRESSDSYNEQFF; J: TRBJ2-1; D: .; V: TRBV9; size: few; length: 16
DNA: TGTGCCTCCCAGGGGACCCCGCTGTATTTT; CDR3: CASQGTPLYF; J: TRBJ2-3; D: .; V: TRBV2; size: .; length: 10
DNA: TGTGCCATCAGCAGGGGTGTGAACACTGAAGCTTTCTTT; CDR3: CAISRGVNTEAFF; J: TRBJ1-1; D: .; V: TRBV10-3; size: .; length: 13
DNA: TGTGCCAGCAGTCTTACAGGGCCCTATGGCTACACCTTC; CDR3: CASSLTGPYGYTF; J: TRBJ1-2; D: .; V: TRBV28; size: .; length: 13
DNA: TGTGCCAGCAGTAGTCTCGGTTACAATGAGCAGTTCTTC; CDR3: CASSSLGYNEQFF; J: TRBJ2-1; D: .; V: TRBV6-5; size: .; length: 13
DNA: TGTGCCAGCAGTTCCGATTCTAATGAAAAACTGCTTTTT; CDR3: CASSSDSNEKLLF; J: TRBJ1-4; D: .; V: TRBV6-5; size: .; length: 13
DNA: TGTGCCAGCAGCGTTCAGGCAGGGGTGGAGACCCAGTACTTC; CDR3: CASSVQAGVETQYF; J: TRBJ2-5; D: .; V: TRBV9; size: .; length: 14
DNA: TGTGCCAGCAGTCACCCGGGACTAGCGGGACGGCTTGACGGGGAGCTGTTTTTT; CDR3: CASSHPGLAGRLDGELFF; J: TRBJ2-2; D: TRBD2; V: TRBV6-2/TRBV6-3; size: .; length: 18
DNA: TGTGCCAGCAGTTTATTGGCCACTGGGGGGGAAGCTTTCTTT; CDR3: CASSLLATGGEAFF; J: TRBJ1-1; D: .; V: TRBV27; size: .; length: 14
DNA: TGCGCCAGCAGTTCTAGCGGGGGCCAAGAGACCCAGTACTTC; CDR3: CASSSSGGQETQYF; J: TRBJ2-5; D: TRBD2; V: TRBV10-2; size: .; length: 14
DNA: TGTGCCAGCAGCCAATACAGTCGACGCACAGATACGCAGTATTTT; CDR3: CASSQYSRRTDTQYF; J: TRBJ2-3; D: .; V: TRBV14; size: .; length: 15
DNA: TGCGCCAGCAGCCAAACCTTGCGGGGGCAAAATTCACCCCTCCACTTT; CDR3: CASSQTLRGQNSPLHF; J: TRBJ1-6; D: .; V: TRBV4-1; size: .; length: 16
DNA: TGTGCCAGCAGTTTAGCGACCGGGACAGGGATGCGGGAGCTGTTTTTT; CDR3: CASSLATGTGMRELFF; J: TRBJ2-2; D: TRBD1; V: TRBV28; size: .; length: 16
DNA: TGTGCCAGCAGTTCCGGGACTCCGGCGAGGACTTACAATGAGCAGTTCTTC; CDR3: CASSSGTPARTYNEQFF; J: TRBJ2-1; D: .; V: TRBV27; size: .; length: 17
DNA: TGTGCCAGCAGTTCCCGGATTAGCGGGAGTGGGTCCTACGAGCAGTACTTC; CDR3: CASSSRISGSGSYEQYF; J: TRBJ2-7; D: TRBD2; V: TRBV6-2/TRBV6-3; size: .; length: 17
DNA: TGCGCCAGCAGCCATGGGGTCGGGCGGGATAAGCAACAGTACTTC; CDR3: CASSHGVGRDKQQYF; J: TRBJ2-7; D: .; V: TRBV4-1; size: .; length: 15
DNA: TGTGCCAGCAGTCCCCCAGGGGGCGGTAACTATGGCTACACCTTC; CDR3: CASSPPGGGNYGYTF; J: TRBJ1-2; D: TRBD1; V: TRBV27; size: .; length: 15
DNA: TGTGCCACCAGTGATACCTGGACATCGCCTAGCACAGATACGCAGTATTTT; CDR3: CATSDTWTSPSTDTQYF; J: TRBJ2-3; D: .; V: TRBV24-1; size: once; length: 17
DNA: TGTGCCAGCGGAAAAGGTGGCAGGGGGTACGAGCAGTACTTC; CDR3: CASGKGGRGYEQYF; J: TRBJ2-7; D: TRBD1; V: TRBV6-5; size: .; length: 14
DNA: TGTGCCAGCAGTCCCGGGACAGCTTACGAGCAGTACTTC; CDR3: CASSPGTAYEQYF; J: TRBJ2-7; D: TRBD1; V: TRBV5-6; size: .; length: 13
DNA: TGTGCCAGCAGGGAGTATTCTGGAAACACCATATATTTT; CDR3: CASREYSGNTIYF; J: TRBJ1-3; D: .; V: TRBV3-1/TRBV3-2; size: .; length: 13
DNA: TGTGCCAGCAGTGAACTAGCGGGCTCCTACAATGAGCAGTTCTTC; CDR3: CASSELAGSYNEQFF; J: TRBJ2-1; D: TRBD2; V: TRBV6-1; size: many; length: 15
DNA: TGTGCCAGCAGCTTATCGGTGACAGGGAAGGTCGAGCAGTACTTC; CDR3: CASSLSVTGKVEQYF; J: TRBJ2-7; D: TRBD1; V: TRBV7-9; size: .; length: 15
DNA: TGTGCCTGGAAGGCGGGAGCGCCAGGGAATGAGCAGTTCTTC; CDR3: CAWKAGAPGNEQFF; J: TRBJ2-1; D: TRBD2; V: TRBV30; size: .; length: 14